The text below deals with one TCR beta chain. Antigen: not known. This record comes from a study of T cell responses to AZD1222 COVID-19 vaccine. Study in general: Recipients boosted at about 4 weeks or about 12 weeks are pooled. General study points: White British people made up most donors, females outnumbered males, and clonal diversity was possibly underestimated. Nearly half of spike-specific TCRs reportedly target unmutated variant regions. The number of AZD1222 recipients seropositive at baseline was only six.

CDR1 is KGHSH and CDR2 is LQKENI in the germline V gene. The V end was cut by 0 bases, the J end by 1 base, with 6 bases between. CDR3 size: 15 residues. Method: immunoSEQ multiplex PCR; TCRdb's copy keeps in-frame clones and lacks some. The top ten hold roughly 3.5% of the sample, which has 85,000 to 100,000 clones, 85% to 90% seen once. The chain has TRBV18 and TRBJ2-2; D remains unclear. Specimen: peripheral blood, collected on day 0 of AZD1222 vaccination. The TCR sequence derives from an adult in good health. Written as DNA, the CDR3 is TGTGCCAGCTCACCACCAATCGGGAACACCGGGGAGCTGTTTTTT. Translating gives CASSPPIGNTGELFF.